These 30 T cell receptor beta chains came from one sample sequenced in a study of a mutant IDH1 vaccine in newly diagnosed glioma. No antigen has been assigned to these receptors. Indicated time point: week 11, during vaccination. A 20-mer mutant IDH1 peptide at 300 ug was injected subcutaneously with topical imiquimod. Profiled with immunoSEQ multiplex PCR; TCRdb holds only in-frame clones, not every one. The sample yields 50,000 to 75,000 clones, 80% seen once. This specimen consisted of PBMCs, obtained from a glioma patient whose treatment included an IDH1 peptide vaccine. The receptors were gathered from a man aged 45-60 years with glioma.

This chain joins TRBV7-9 and TRBJ2-7; D is unclear. Germline V CDR1 and CDR2: SEHNR, FQNEAQ (reference sequence). Trimming removed 1 base from V and 7 bases from J, with 14 bases in between. The CDR3 is 14 amino acids. CDR3: CASSLGPQAREQYF. The CDR3 DNA is TGTGCCAGCAGCTTAGGACCCCAGGCTCGGGAGCAGTACTTC.

V usage is TRBV7-3 and J usage is TRBJ1-1; D call uncertain. The V gene lost 1 base and the J gene lost 6 bases, with 9 bases spanning the gap. Germline CDR1 and CDR2: SGHTA and FQGTGA. The CDR3 has 13 amino acids. The CDR3 spells CASSLNSRSEAFF. CDR3 DNA sequence: TGTGCCAGCAGCTTAAATTCTCGCTCTGAAGCTTTCTTT. Complete variable domain (other parts from reference TRBV7-3 and TRBJ1-1): GAGVSQTPSNKVTEKGKYVELRCDPISGHTALYWYRQSLGQGPEFLIYFQGTGAADDSGLPNDRFFAVRPEGSVSTLKIQRTERGDSAVYLCASSLNSRSEAFFGQGTRLTVV.

The chain links TRBV2 to TRBJ2-7; D assignment may be TRBD1 or TRBD2 (5 bases each). V was shortened by 3 bases and J by 9 bases, with 24 bases between the two germline ends. The germline V gene encodes CDR1 SNHLY and CDR2 FYNNEI. The CDR3 consists of 16 residues. The CDR3 region is CASSDLGAPSRQGQYF. The CDR3 nucleotides read TGTGCCAGCAGTGATCTCGGGGCCCCCTCAAGACAAGGGCAGTACTTC.

The chain combines TRBV27 with TRBJ2-7; no clear D. The CDR3 is 12 amino acids. Between the trimmed V and J ends, which lost 5 bases and 5 bases, there was a span of 10 bases. The germline CDR1 and CDR2 sequences are MNHEY and SMNVEV (reference sequence). CDR3 in amino acids: CASSILGNEQYF. CDR3 in DNA: TGTGCCAGCAGTATCCTGGGTAACGAGCAGTACTTC.

CDR3 nucleotide sequence: TGTGCCAGCAGCTTGGCGGTAGGGGGCGAGCAGTACTTC. Its protein is CASSLAVGGEQYF. The rearrangement joins TRBV5-6 to TRBJ2-7; D possibly corresponds to TRBD1 (6 bases). The CDR3 has 13 amino acids. V was pared by 0 bases and J by 6 bases, with 10 bases between. From germline, CDR1 is SGHDT and CDR2 YYEEEE.

The rearrangement uses TRBV29-1 and TRBJ2-3; TRBD2 agrees at 15 bases. The CDR3 is 17 amino acids. V was pared by 4 bases and J by 1 base, with 6 bases of the junction left unmatched. Germline assignment: CDR1 SQVTM and CDR2 ANQGSEA. CDR3 in amino acids: CSVGGLAGGHGTDTQYF. CDR3 nucleotides: TGCAGCGTTGGCGGACTAGCGGGAGGGCATGGCACAGATACGCAGTATTTT.

The chain combines TRBV19 with TRBJ2-7; D ambiguous. CDR3 length equals 13 residues. From germline, CDR1 is LNHDA and CDR2 SQIVND (reference sequence). The ends were cut back, 8 bases at V and 1 base at J, with 12 bases in the middle. CDR3 bases: TGTGCCAGTCGGAGAGGCTCTTCCTACGAGCAGTACTTC. Protein product: CASRRGSSYEQYF.

The chain carries TRBV7-5 and TRBJ2-1; TRBD2 reflects the table's D call only, with no check against the DNA. TRBV7-5 is labeled a pseudogene. The CDR3 loop spans 15 amino acids. CDR3 amino acids: CARRGGLNSYNEQFF. The CDR3 DNA reads as TGTGCCAGAAGGGGCGGGCTAAACTCCTACAATGAGCAGTTCTTC.

This clone was seen a handful of times. J is TRBJ1-1 and V is TRBV2; 8 positions match TRBD1. The germline CDR1 and CDR2 sequences are SNHLY and FYNNEI. The CDR3 is 15 amino acids. After removal of 3 bases from V and 5 bases from J, the junction contained 8 bases not matched to a gene. In nucleotides, the CDR3 is TGTGCCAGCAGTGACGTGGTACAGGGGGGGACTGAAGCTTTCTTT. Translating it yields CASSDVVQGGTEAFF.

The chain links TRBV29-1 to TRBJ2-7; D tentatively fits TRBD1 or TRBD2 (6 bases each). CDR3 size: 12 residues. V was trimmed by 6 bases and J by 4 bases, leaving 13 bases between them. CDR1 is SQVTM and CDR2 is ANQGSEA in the germline V gene. The CDR3 DNA is TGCAGCGTAATGGGGGGCAAGTACGAGCAGTACTTC. It codes for CSVMGGKYEQYF.

The DNA of the CDR3 is TGCAGCGTGGGGGGACAGCTCTATGGCTACACCTTC. It encodes CSVGGQLYGYTF. This rearrangement joins TRBV29-1 to TRBJ1-2; 7 bases are shared with TRBD1. V gave up 6 bases and J gave up 4 bases; unmatched junction bases: 5. The germline gives CDR1 SQVTM, CDR2 ANQGSEA. The CDR3 has 12 amino acids.

The gene calls are TRBV9 and TRBJ1-1, with 10 bases aligning to TRBD1. The CDR3 runs 15 residues. With 4 bases clipped from V and 7 bases from J, the junction kept 10 bases outside the gene matches. The germline V gene encodes CDR1 SGDLS and CDR2 YYNGEE. In nucleotides, the CDR3 is TGTGCCAGCAGCCCGGGGGGACAGGGGCGGCGTGAAGCTTTCTTT. It is translated as CASSPGGQGRREAFF.

The V call is TRBV27, the J call TRBJ2-2; no firm D call. The length of the CDR3 is 15 residues. Germline V gene data show CDR1 as MNHEY and CDR2 as SMNVEV (reference sequence). Trimming removed 5 bases at V and 8 bases at J, with 18 bases between. This CDR3 reads CASSPARPGSGELFF. CDR3 DNA: TGTGCCAGCAGTCCAGCCCGGCCGGGTTCAGGGGAGCTGTTTTTT.

The V call is TRBV9, the J call TRBJ2-3; 11 bases fit TRBD2. The length of the CDR3 is 15 residues. CDR1 and CDR2 (germline): SGDLS, YYNGEE. V lost 6 bases, J lost 4 bases, and 7 bases stayed unmatched. The CDR3 sequence: CASTIAGGLSDTQYF. CDR3 coding DNA: TGTGCCAGCACGATAGCGGGGGGGTTGTCAGATACGCAGTATTTT.

This clone was detected only a few times. This sequence joins TRBV29-1 and TRBJ1-1; D possibly corresponds to TRBD1 (5 bases). Between the trimmed V and J ends, which lost 7 bases and 5 bases, there was a span of 23 bases. The CDR3 loop spans 15 amino acids. Germline V CDR1 and CDR2: SQVTM, ANQGSEA. The CDR3 DNA follows: TGCAGCGCCCCTGGGGGGGTCAGGGTTGGGACTGAAGCTTTCTTT. As protein: CSAPGGVRVGTEAFF. The whole variable domain, remainder taken from reference TRBV29-1 and TRBJ1-1, is SAVISQKPSRDICQRGTSLTIQCQVDSQVTMMFWYRQQPGQSLTLIATANQGSEATYESGFVIDKFPISRPNLTFSTLTVSNMSPEDSSIYLCSAPGGVRVGTEAFFGQGTRLTVV.

This chain connects TRBV5-4 to TRBJ1-1; TRBD1 matches 8 bases. CDR1 and CDR2 from the germline V gene are SGHNT and YYREEE (reference sequence). This CDR3 has 14 amino acids. Germline trimming cut 3 bases from V and 1 base from J; bases unmatched to any gene: 2. CDR3 in amino acids: CASSSQGANTEAFF. The CDR3 nucleotides are TGTGCCAGCAGCTCTCAGGGGGCGAACACTGAAGCTTTCTTT. The full variable domain, its missing parts supplied by reference TRBV5-4 and TRBJ1-1, is ETGVTQSPTHLIKTRGQQVTLRCSSQSGHNTVSWYQQALGQGPQFIFQYYREEENGRGNFPPRFSGLQFPNYSSELNVNALELDDSALYLCASSSQGANTEAFFGQGTRLTVV.

The chain carries TRBV5-5 and TRBJ2-5; unclear D gene. V was pared by 5 bases and J by 4 bases, with 18 bases between. Germline V gene data show CDR1 as SGHKS and CDR2 as YYEKEE (reference sequence). The CDR3 runs to 15 residues. Here the CDR3 reads CASSEFGLRRETQYF. For the CDR3, the DNA is TGTGCCAGCAGTGAATTCGGTTTAAGGCGAGAGACCCAGTACTTC.

The V call is TRBV13, the J call TRBJ1-3; D is undetermined. CDR3 length equals 15 residues. V lost 0 bases and J lost 7, with 13 bases in between. Germline CDR1 reads PRHDT; CDR2 reads FYEKMQ (reference sequence). CDR3: CASSLGSQIFNTIYF. CDR3 DNA sequence: TGTGCCAGCAGCTTAGGTAGTCAGATATTCAACACCATATATTTT.

The CDR3 nucleotides read TGTGCCAGTAGGACAGCGAACACCGGGGAGCTGTTTTTT. Translating it yields CASRTANTGELFF. The chain links TRBV19 to TRBJ2-2; a possible D gene is TRBD1 (5 bases). This CDR3 spans 13 amino acids. Germline CDR1 reads LNHDA; CDR2 reads SQIVND (reference sequence). V gave up 6 bases and J gave up 0 bases, with 5 bases separating them.

The V call is TRBV7-9, the J call TRBJ1-1; possibly TRBD1 for D (5 bases). Deletions cut 1 base from V and 6 bases from J, with 12 bases between. CDR3 length: 14 residues. The germline CDR1 and CDR2 sequences are SEHNR and FQNEAQ (reference sequence). The DNA of the CDR3 is TGTGCCAGCAGCTTAGGGGGTTGGGGGGCTGAAGCTTTCTTT. Encoded protein: CASSLGGWGAEAFF.

The gene calls are TRBV5-6 and TRBJ1-2; tentatively, D is TRBD1 (5 bases). Per germline, CDR1 SGHDT and CDR2 YYEEEE. Trimming took 6 bases from V and 8 from J, leaving 26 bases between them. This CDR3 has 16 amino acids. The CDR3 region has the DNA TGTGCCAGCACCATTAGAAGAAAGGGGAGGGTAGAGGGCTACACCTTC. Its protein is CASTIRRKGRVEGYTF.

The chain employs TRBV4-1 and TRBJ2-1, with D possibly being TRBD1 or TRBD2 (5 bases each). Germline CDR1 reads MGHRA; CDR2 reads YSYEKL. The CDR3 contains 12 residues. Trimming cost V 3 bases and J 9 bases, with 9 bases left between them. The CDR3 region has the DNA TGCGCCAGCAGCCAGCCGGGACGTGAGCAGTTCTTC. Protein sequence: CASSQPGREQFF.

The DNA of the CDR3 is TGTGCCAGCAGTCCAGGCCCGTTCGGGACCTACGAGCAGTACTTC. Translated, it gives CASSPGPFGTYEQYF. The chain uses TRBV6-4 and TRBJ2-7, with a tentative D call TRBD2 (5 bases). V lost 5 bases to trimming and J lost 2 bases, with 16 bases between them. The CDR3 totals 15 residues. In germline, CDR1 is MRHNA, CDR2 SNTAGT.

The rearrangement links TRBV19 to TRBJ1-2; D is uncertain. The germline gives CDR1 LNHDA, CDR2 SQIVND (reference sequence). This CDR3 spans 16 amino acids. V gave up 3 bases and J gave up 4 bases, with 18 bases separating them. The CDR3 is CASSIPREGISYGYTF. The CDR3 DNA reads TGTGCCAGTAGTATCCCCCGGGAAGGGATCAGCTATGGCTACACCTTC.

This sequence joins TRBV4-3 and TRBJ1-5; a weak D match, TRBD1 (5 bases). V dropped 1 base and J dropped 3 bases, with 10 bases sitting between them. Germline CDR1 and CDR2: LGHNA and YSLEER. The CDR3 consists of 15 residues. CDR3 sequence (DNA): TGCGCCAGCAGCCAAGCTACAGGCGTCAATCAGCCCCAGCATTTT. It specifies CASSQATGVNQPQHF.

The chain combines TRBV7-8 with TRBJ2-1, with 9 bases identical to TRBD2. Germline CDR1 and CDR2: SGHVS and FQNEAQ. The CDR3 loop spans 16 amino acids. J was trimmed by 5 bases and V by 6 bases; bases with no gene match: 11. The DNA for the CDR3 is TGTGCCAGCAGTCCGAGTAGCGGGAGAGGAAACAATGAGCAGTTCTTC. It encodes CASSPSSGRGNNEQFF.

J is TRBJ1-2 and V is TRBV5-4, with TRBD1 as a possible D gene (5 bases). This CDR3 is 15 amino acids long. Germline values: CDR1 SGHNT, CDR2 YYREEE (reference sequence). V was clipped by 3 bases and J by 5 bases, with 17 bases between them. CDR3 protein: CASSSPRGGTYGYTF. CDR3 DNA: TGTGCCAGCAGCTCCCCGAGGGGTGGCACGTATGGCTACACCTTC. Supplemented by reference TRBV5-4 and TRBJ1-2, the full variable domain reads ETGVTQSPTHLIKTRGQQVTLRCSSQSGHNTVSWYQQALGQGPQFIFQYYREEENGRGNFPPRFSGLQFPNYSSELNVNALELDDSALYLCASSSPRGGTYGYTFGSGTRLTVV.

This sequence joins TRBV2 and TRBJ1-6; the D gene is possibly TRBD1 (5 bases). Germline CDR1 SNHLY, CDR2 FYNNEI. The CDR3 loop spans 16 amino acids. V was pared by 1 base and J by 5 bases, with 12 bases between. CDR3 nucleotide sequence: TGTGCCAGCAGTGAAGTCCAGGGACGTGATAATTCACCCCTCCACTTT. Amino acids: CASSEVQGRDNSPLHF.

This clone was seen a few times. The V and J genes are TRBV2 and TRBJ1-5, with D tentatively TRBD1 (5 bases). CDR1 is SNHLY, CDR2 FYNNEI, per germline. Trimming shortened V by 1 base and J by 3 bases, and 7 bases separated the two germline ends. This CDR3 is built from 14 residues. CDR3: CASSEGDANQPQHF. In DNA form, the CDR3 reads TGTGCCAGCAGTGAAGGGGACGCCAATCAGCCCCAGCATTTT.

The rearrangement uses TRBV7-2 and TRBJ2-5; 7 nucleotides agree with TRBD2. From germline, CDR1 is SGHTA and CDR2 FQGNSA. The CDR3 spans 15 residues. After removal of 2 bases from V and 5 bases from J, the junction contained 8 bases not matched to a gene. The CDR3 protein is CASSLRWRGRETQYF. Written as DNA, the CDR3 is TGTGCCAGCAGCTTACGGTGGCGGGGGAGGGAGACCCAGTACTTC.